A single TCR beta chain is shown here with its context. The antigen is unknown. This sample is drawn from a study of early T cells in non-severe SARS-CoV-2 infection. Study in general: Sequencing input comprised bulk RNA from unsorted whole blood; chain pairing was not available.

Overall study results and limits: Comparison of clonotypes with VDJdb favored anti-spike CD8 responses while missing private and CD4 specificities.

The protocol attached unique molecular identifiers to individual cDNA molecules. MiXCR, applied by TCRdb to the 5' RACE reads, yields one record per CDR3 protein. The top ten clones hold roughly 14% of a sample with tens of thousands of distinct CDR3 sequences, 3.5% to 5.5% of them seen once. Germline V gene sequence: CDR1 SGHDN, CDR2 FVKESK. Trimming removed 1 base from V and 0 bases from J, with 7 bases in between. CDR3 length equals 15 residues. The chain uses TRBV14 and TRBJ2-1; possible D gene TRBD1, 5 bases. The TCR comes from an adult who was a healthcare worker with PCR-confirmed SARS-CoV-2 infection or an uninfected control (not recorded which). Sequences were obtained from whole blood. The CDR3 DNA follows: TGTGCCAGCAGCCAAGGACAGAGCTCCTACAATGAGCAGTTCTTC. This codes for CASSQGQSSYNEQFF.